This T cell receptor (beta chain) was obtained from a study of response to subunit inactivated influenza vaccine. V shed 0 bases and J shed 5 bases, with 14 bases lying between them. This CDR3 contains 16 residues. In germline, CDR1 is SGHRS, CDR2 YFSETQ. TCRdb analysed the RT-PCR reads with MiXCR anew, one entry per CDR3 protein. This table has roughly 700,000 distinct CDR3 sequences, approximately 14% appearing once. The table lists this clonotype with a few counts. The chain joins TRBV5-1 to TRBJ2-2; D not certain. The source material was PBMCs from blood, sampled 12 days after vaccination. This TCR came from a man aged 45-65 years who received an inactivated influenza vaccine. CDR3 region: CASSLVAGYETGELFF. Written as DNA, the CDR3 is TGCGCCAGCAGCTTGGTGGCTGGGTATGAAACCGGGGAGCTGTTTTTT.